A selection of T cell receptor beta chains follows, all from one sample in a study of blood T cell repertoires in COVID-19. Produced via immunoSEQ multiplex PCR; TCRdb's table is partial and in-frame only. Counted here are about 170,000 clones, around 82% occurring once; the ten biggest clones make up about 10%. The sequenced material came from peripheral blood. These receptors originate from a woman aged 80 or over with active or convalescent COVID-19. The CDR3 runs from the conserved cysteine through the conserved F or W. D genes are given only for firm matches. The size of a clone is reported for some rows only, either as once, few or many, or as a class for expanded clones.

V: TRBV5-1
J: TRBJ1-4
size: .
D: TRBD1
CDR3: CASRGQGANEKLFF
DNA: TGCGCCAGCAGAGGACAGGGGGCTAATGAAAAACTGTTTTTT

V: TRBV6-5
J: TRBJ2-1
size: once
D: TRBD1
CDR3: CASSYAGTGSYNEQFF
DNA: TGTGCCAGCAGTTACGCCGGGACAGGCTCCTACAATGAGCAGTTCTTC

V: TRBV28
J: TRBJ2-2
size: once
D: .
CDR3: CASSLVRAGELFF
DNA: TGTGCCAGCAGTTTAGTCCGAGCCGGGGAGCTGTTTTTT

V: TRBV2
J: TRBJ1-1
size: .
D: TRBD1
CDR3: CASSERDREAFF
DNA: TGTGCCAGCAGTGAGAGGGACAGGGAAGCTTTCTTT

V: TRBV5-6
J: TRBJ1-1
size: .
D: TRBD1
CDR3: CASSLGWTGRTEAFF
DNA: TGTGCCAGCAGCTTGGGGTGGACAGGACGGACTGAAGCTTTCTTT

V: TRBV5-1
J: TRBJ2-2
size: .
D: .
CDR3: CASSLGLAPLNTGELFF
DNA: TGCGCCAGCAGCTTGGGGCTGGCTCCCCTGAACACCGGGGAGCTGTTTTTT

V: TRBV9
J: TRBJ1-2
size: .
D: .
CDR3: CASSVGVGGVGYGYTF
DNA: TGTGCCAGCAGCGTAGGCGTCGGGGGGGTTGGCTATGGCTACACCTTC

V: TRBV27
J: TRBJ2-3
size: .
D: .
CDR3: CASTLSGTVTDTQYF
DNA: TGTGCCAGCACCCTTAGCGGGACAGTCACAGATACGCAGTATTTT

V: TRBV28
J: TRBJ1-3
size: .
D: TRBD1
CDR3: CASSYSASGRGGRGTIYF
DNA: TGTGCCAGCAGTTATTCGGCCTCCGGAAGAGGGGGCAGAGGCACCATATATTTT

V: TRBV7-3
J: TRBJ2-3
size: .
D: TRBD1
CDR3: CASSLTPGQPTDTQYF
DNA: TGTGCCAGCAGCTTAACACCGGGACAGCCCACAGATACGCAGTATTTT

V: TRBV5-4
J: TRBJ2-5
size: .
D: TRBD2
CDR3: CASSWGESGRAAETQYF
DNA: TGTGCCAGCAGCTGGGGTGAGAGCGGGAGGGCGGCGGAGACCCAGTACTTC

V: TRBV5-4
J: TRBJ2-7
size: .
D: TRBD1
CDR3: CASSSAKDRGLNEQYF
DNA: TGTGCCAGCAGCTCAGCTAAGGACAGGGGGCTCAACGAGCAGTACTTC

V: TRBV5-1
J: TRBJ1-1
size: .
D: .
CDR3: CASSLVEGNTEAFF
DNA: TGCGCCAGCAGCTTGGTTGAGGGCAACACTGAAGCTTTCTTT

V: TRBV7-9
J: TRBJ2-3
size: .
D: TRBD2
CDR3: CASSLGPAGADTQYF
DNA: TGTGCCAGCAGCTTAGGTCCGGCGGGGGCAGATACGCAGTATTTT

V: TRBV30
J: TRBJ1-3
size: few
D: TRBD1
CDR3: CAWRGQGAGNTIYF
DNA: TGTGCCTGGAGGGGACAGGGTGCTGGAAACACCATATATTTT

V: TRBV4-1
J: TRBJ2-1
size: .
D: TRBD2
CDR3: CASSRLLAGRLNEQFF
DNA: TGCGCCAGCAGCCGTCTTCTAGCGGGCCGCTTGAATGAGCAGTTCTTC

V: TRBV10-3
J: TRBJ2-2
size: .
D: .
CDR3: CAISGNLLNTGELFF
DNA: TGTGCCATCAGTGGTAACTTGCTGAACACCGGGGAGCTGTTTTTT

V: TRBV25-1
J: TRBJ2-3
size: .
D: .
CDR3: CASSVRNTDTQYF
DNA: TGTGCCAGCAGTGTCAGGAACACAGATACGCAGTATTTT

V: TRBV30
J: TRBJ2-1
size: .
D: TRBD2
CDR3: CAWSKSSGRVYNEQFF
DNA: TGTGCCTGGAGTAAATCTAGCGGGAGGGTCTACAATGAGCAGTTCTTC

V: TRBV5-6
J: TRBJ2-2
size: .
D: TRBD2
CDR3: CASSLAGGAGELFF
DNA: TGTGCCAGCAGCTTGGCCGGGGGGGCGGGGGAGCTGTTTTTT

V: TRBV7-2
J: TRBJ1-1
size: .
D: .
CDR3: CASSTEAGTEAFF
DNA: TGTGCCAGCAGTACGGAGGCGGGAACTGAAGCTTTCTTT

V: TRBV5-1
J: TRBJ1-1
size: .
D: .
CDR3: CASSLSTGRTEAFF
DNA: TGCGCCAGCAGCTTGTCCACAGGGCGCACTGAAGCTTTCTTT

V: TRBV5-1
J: TRBJ1-2
size: .
D: TRBD1
CDR3: CASSYGVGQGAYYGYTF
DNA: TGCGCCAGCAGCTACGGAGTGGGACAGGGGGCTTACTATGGCTACACCTTC

V: TRBV5-1
J: TRBJ2-1
size: .
D: TRBD2
CDR3: CASSLEGLVGYNEQFF
DNA: TGCGCCAGCAGCTTGGAGGGACTAGTTGGCTACAATGAGCAGTTCTTC

V: TRBV5-4
J: TRBJ2-5
size: .
D: TRBD2
CDR3: CASSTGLAAQETQYF
DNA: TGTGCCAGCAGCACGGGACTAGCGGCACAAGAGACCCAGTACTTC

V: TRBV29-1
J: TRBJ2-7
size: .
D: .
CDR3: CSARNRDEQYF
DNA: TGCAGCGCCCGCAACAGGGACGAGCAGTACTTC

V: TRBV6-5
J: TRBJ2-2
size: once
D: TRBD1
CDR3: CASQGAATGELFF
DNA: TGTGCCAGCCAGGGGGCGGCCACCGGGGAGCTGTTTTTT

V: TRBV28
J: TRBJ2-6
size: .
D: TRBD1
CDR3: CASSLRGPGANVLTF
DNA: TGTGCCAGCAGTTTAAGGGGGCCTGGGGCCAACGTCCTGACTTTC

V: TRBV28
J: TRBJ2-4
size: .
D: .
CDR3: CASSSQILKNIQYF
DNA: TGTGCCAGCAGTTCACAGATACTCAAAAACATTCAGTACTTC

V: TRBV20-1
J: TRBJ1-2
size: once
D: .
CDR3: CSATTDYGYTF
DNA: TGCAGTGCTACAACGGACTATGGCTACACCTTC

V: TRBV24-1
J: TRBJ2-7
size: .
D: .
CDR3: CATSESDSNEQYF
DNA: TGTGCCACCAGTGAAAGTGACAGCAACGAGCAGTACTTC

V: TRBV21-1
J: TRBJ1-6
size: .
D: .
CDR3: CASPNRSPLHF
DNA: TGTGCCAGCCCTAACAGATCACCCCTCCACTTT

V: TRBV19
J: TRBJ2-7
size: .
D: TRBD1
CDR3: CASSATGNYEQYF
DNA: TGTGCCAGTAGTGCGACAGGGAATTACGAGCAGTACTTC

V: TRBV24-1
J: TRBJ2-5
size: .
D: .
CDR3: CATSDSQGLGETQYF
DNA: TGTGCCACCAGTGATTCCCAGGGTTTGGGAGAGACCCAGTACTTC

V: TRBV9
J: TRBJ1-3
size: .
D: .
CDR3: CASSMDSFSGGTIYF
DNA: TGTGCCAGCAGCATGGACAGTTTCTCTGGGGGCACCATATATTTT

V: TRBV6-5
J: TRBJ1-3
size: .
D: .
CDR3: CASSYGSQGSGNTIYF
DNA: TGTGCCAGCAGTTACGGTTCACAGGGCTCTGGAAACACCATATATTTT

V: TRBV6-5
J: TRBJ1-2
size: .
D: TRBD1
CDR3: CASSKFSRQGRGYTF
DNA: TGTGCCAGCAGTAAATTTTCCAGACAGGGCCGCGGCTACACCTTC

V: TRBV9
J: TRBJ2-1
size: .
D: .
CDR3: CASSVEGRGIGISYNEQFF
DNA: TGTGCCAGCAGCGTAGAAGGGCGGGGAATCGGGATTTCCTACAATGAGCAGTTCTTC

V: TRBV5-4
J: TRBJ1-1
size: .
D: .
CDR3: CASSPDGGMNTEAFF
DNA: TGTGCCAGCAGCCCGGACGGGGGAATGAACACTGAAGCTTTCTTT

V: TRBV24-1
J: TRBJ2-5
size: .
D: TRBD1
CDR3: CATSDSGTGGAETQYF
DNA: TGTGCCACCAGTGATTCCGGGACAGGGGGCGCGGAGACCCAGTACTTC

V: TRBV25-1
J: TRBJ1-4
size: .
D: .
CDR3: CASNKQGGDEKLFF
DNA: TGTGCCAGCAATAAACAGGGTGGGGATGAAAAACTGTTTTTT

V: TRBV6-5
J: TRBJ1-1
size: .
D: .
CDR3: CASTPPGRGYTEAFF
DNA: TGTGCCAGCACCCCCCCCGGGAGGGGGTATACTGAAGCTTTCTTT

V: TRBV7-8
J: TRBJ1-1
size: few
D: .
CDR3: CASSLTSEAFF
DNA: TGTGCCAGCAGCTTAACTTCTGAAGCTTTCTTT

V: TRBV4-2
J: TRBJ2-5
size: .
D: TRBD2
CDR3: CASSHDPGLAGEETQYF
DNA: TGTGCCAGCAGCCATGACCCGGGACTAGCGGGAGAAGAGACCCAGTACTTC

V: TRBV5-1
J: TRBJ2-3
size: .
D: TRBD1
CDR3: CASSLVATGAGTDTQYF
DNA: TGCGCCAGCAGCTTGGTAGCGACAGGGGCGGGCACAGATACGCAGTATTTT

V: TRBV30
J: TRBJ1-2
size: .
D: .
CDR3: CAWSVQADYGYTF
DNA: TGTGCCTGGAGTGTACAGGCTGATTATGGCTACACCTTC

V: TRBV4-1
J: TRBJ2-5
size: .
D: .
CDR3: CASSQDARSQETQYF
DNA: TGCGCCAGCAGCCAAGATGCCCGCAGCCAAGAGACCCAGTACTTC

V: TRBV28
J: TRBJ2-1
size: .
D: .
CDR3: CASRTGTLYNEQFF
DNA: TGTGCCAGTCGTACAGGGACCTTATACAATGAGCAGTTCTTC

V: TRBV5-1
J: TRBJ2-3
size: .
D: TRBD2
CDR3: CASRSDLGRTTDTQYF
DNA: TGCGCCAGCAGATCTGATCTCGGGAGGACTACAGATACGCAGTATTTT

V: TRBV5-1
J: TRBJ2-3
size: once
D: TRBD1
CDR3: CASGTTGGTDTQYF
DNA: TGCGCCAGCGGGACCACAGGGGGGACAGATACGCAGTATTTT

V: TRBV9
J: TRBJ2-6
size: .
D: .
CDR3: CASSVGAQRSSGANVLTF
DNA: TGTGCCAGCAGCGTGGGGGCCCAACGTAGCTCTGGGGCCAACGTCCTGACTTTC

V: TRBV6-1
J: TRBJ1-3
size: .
D: TRBD1
CDR3: CASSGTGLFSGNTIYF
DNA: TGTGCCAGCAGTGGGACAGGCCTTTTCTCTGGAAACACCATATATTTT

V: TRBV5-1
J: TRBJ2-7
size: .
D: TRBD2
CDR3: CASTQLAGGPGEQYF
DNA: TGCGCCAGCACCCAACTAGCGGGAGGGCCGGGGGAGCAGTACTTC

V: TRBV27
J: TRBJ2-1
size: .
D: TRBD1
CDR3: CASSSGQGASYNEQFF
DNA: TGTGCCAGCAGTTCCGGACAGGGGGCGTCCTACAATGAGCAGTTCTTC

V: TRBV5-4
J: TRBJ2-2
size: .
D: TRBD2
CDR3: CASSLKSGRVTGELFF
DNA: TGTGCCAGCAGCTTGAAAAGCGGGAGGGTCACCGGGGAGCTGTTTTTT

V: TRBV6-5
J: TRBJ1-2
size: once
D: .
CDR3: CASRIEDRENGYTF
DNA: TGTGCCAGCAGAATTGAAGACAGAGAGAATGGCTACACCTTC

V: TRBV6-2/TRBV6-3
J: TRBJ2-7
size: once
D: TRBD2
CDR3: CASSYPGQDLLAGLDYEQYF
DNA: TGTGCCAGCAGTTACCCGGGACAGGACCTACTAGCGGGGTTGGACTACGAGCAGTACTTC

V: TRBV19
J: TRBJ2-2
size: .
D: TRBD2
CDR3: CASSITAGVTGELFF
DNA: TGTGCCAGTAGTATTACGGCGGGAGTTACCGGGGAGCTGTTTTTT

V: TRBV6-5
J: TRBJ1-6
size: .
D: .
CDR3: CASSYYSGYDSPLHF
DNA: TGTGCCAGCAGTTACTATTCAGGGTATGATTCACCCCTCCACTTT

V: TRBV12-5
J: TRBJ1-5
size: few
D: .
CDR3: CASGFGGVDQPQHF
DNA: TGTGCTAGTGGTTTTGGCGGGGTGGATCAGCCCCAGCATTTT